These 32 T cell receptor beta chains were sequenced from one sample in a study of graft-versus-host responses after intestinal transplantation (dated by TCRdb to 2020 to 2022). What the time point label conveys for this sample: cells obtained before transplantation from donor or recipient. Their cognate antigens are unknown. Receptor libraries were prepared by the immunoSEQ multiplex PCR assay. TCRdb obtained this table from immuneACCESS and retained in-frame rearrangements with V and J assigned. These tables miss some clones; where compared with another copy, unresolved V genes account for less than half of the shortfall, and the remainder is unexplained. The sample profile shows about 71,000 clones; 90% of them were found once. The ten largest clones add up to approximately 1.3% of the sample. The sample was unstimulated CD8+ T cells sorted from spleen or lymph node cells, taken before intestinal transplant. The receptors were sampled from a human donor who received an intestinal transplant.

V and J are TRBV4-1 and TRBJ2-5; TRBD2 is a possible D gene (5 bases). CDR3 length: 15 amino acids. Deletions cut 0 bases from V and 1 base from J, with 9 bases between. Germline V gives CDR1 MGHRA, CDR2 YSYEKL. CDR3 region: CASSQEGGSQETQYF. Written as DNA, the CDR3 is TGCGCCAGCAGCCAAGAGGGCGGGTCCCAAGAGACCCAGTACTTC.

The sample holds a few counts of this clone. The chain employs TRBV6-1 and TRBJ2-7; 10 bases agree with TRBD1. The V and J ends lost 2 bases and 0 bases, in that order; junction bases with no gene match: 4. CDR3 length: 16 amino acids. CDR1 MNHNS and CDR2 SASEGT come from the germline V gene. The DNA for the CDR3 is TGTGCCAGCAGTGAATGGGACAGGGGTAGCTCCTACGAGCAGTACTTC. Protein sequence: CASSEWDRGSSYEQYF.

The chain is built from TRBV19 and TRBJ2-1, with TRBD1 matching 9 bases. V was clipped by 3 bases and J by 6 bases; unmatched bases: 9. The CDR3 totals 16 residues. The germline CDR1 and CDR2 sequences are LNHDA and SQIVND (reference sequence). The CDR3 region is CASSIFTGQGPNEQFF. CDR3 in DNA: TGTGCCAGTAGTATTTTTACCGGACAGGGGCCCAATGAGCAGTTCTTC.

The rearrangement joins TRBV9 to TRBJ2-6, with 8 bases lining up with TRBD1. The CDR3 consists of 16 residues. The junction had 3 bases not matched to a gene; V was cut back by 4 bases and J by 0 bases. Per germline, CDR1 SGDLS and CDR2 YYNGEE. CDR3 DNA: TGTGCCAGCAGCTCAGGGGGCATCTCTGGGGCCAACGTCCTGACTTTC. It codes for CASSSGGISGANVLTF.

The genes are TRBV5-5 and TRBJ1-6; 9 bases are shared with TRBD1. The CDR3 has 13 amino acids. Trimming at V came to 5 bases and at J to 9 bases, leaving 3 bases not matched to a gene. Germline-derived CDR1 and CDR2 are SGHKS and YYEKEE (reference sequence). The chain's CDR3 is CASSLTGGSPLHF. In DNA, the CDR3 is TGTGCCAGCAGTTTGACAGGGGGTTCACCCCTCCACTTT.

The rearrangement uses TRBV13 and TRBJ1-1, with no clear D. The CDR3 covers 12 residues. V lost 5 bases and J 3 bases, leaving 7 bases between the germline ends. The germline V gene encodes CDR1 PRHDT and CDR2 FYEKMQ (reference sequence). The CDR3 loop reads CASSVSYTEAFF. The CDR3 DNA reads TGTGCCAGCAGCGTGAGTTACACTGAAGCTTTCTTT. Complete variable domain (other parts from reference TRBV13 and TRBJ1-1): AAGVIQSPRHLIKEKRETATLKCYPIPRHDTVYWYQQGPGQDPQFLISFYEKMQSDKGSIPDRFSAQQFSDYHSELNMSSLELGDSALYFCASSVSYTEAFFGQGTRLTVV.

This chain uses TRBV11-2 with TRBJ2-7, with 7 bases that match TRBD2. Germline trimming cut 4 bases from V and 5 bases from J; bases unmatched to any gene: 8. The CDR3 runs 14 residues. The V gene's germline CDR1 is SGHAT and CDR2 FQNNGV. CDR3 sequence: CASSSLGGSNEQYF. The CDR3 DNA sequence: TGTGCCAGCAGCTCCCTCGGCGGGAGCAACGAGCAGTACTTC.

The CDR3, as DNA: TGTGCCAGCAGTTATAACGGGGGGCTGTCCGATGAGCAGTTCTTC. This codes for CASSYNGGLSDEQFF. The chain has TRBV5-4 and TRBJ2-1; possible D gene TRBD2, 7 bases. The CDR3 extends over 15 amino acids. Looked up from germline, CDR1 is SGHNT and CDR2 is YYREEE (reference sequence). V was clipped by 5 bases and J by 8 bases, with 20 bases between them.

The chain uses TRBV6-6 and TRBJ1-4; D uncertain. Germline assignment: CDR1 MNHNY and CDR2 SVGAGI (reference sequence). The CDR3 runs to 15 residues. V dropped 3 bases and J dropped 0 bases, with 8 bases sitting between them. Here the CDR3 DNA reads TGTGCCAGCAGTTATCAGGCAGCAACTAATGAAAAACTGTTTTTT. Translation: CASSYQAATNEKLFF.

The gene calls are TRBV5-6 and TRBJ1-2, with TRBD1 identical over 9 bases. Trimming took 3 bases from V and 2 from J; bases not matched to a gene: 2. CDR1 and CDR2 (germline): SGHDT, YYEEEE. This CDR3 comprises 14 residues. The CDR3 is CASSWGTGNYGYTF. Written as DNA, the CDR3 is TGTGCCAGCAGCTGGGGGACAGGGAACTATGGCTACACCTTC.

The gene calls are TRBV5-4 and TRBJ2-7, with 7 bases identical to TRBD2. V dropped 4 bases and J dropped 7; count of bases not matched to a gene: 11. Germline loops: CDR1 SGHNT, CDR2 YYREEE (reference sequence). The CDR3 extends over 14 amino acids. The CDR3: CASSPEWGGGEQYF. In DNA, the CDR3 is TGTGCCAGCAGCCCCGAATGGGGGGGAGGGGAGCAGTACTTC.

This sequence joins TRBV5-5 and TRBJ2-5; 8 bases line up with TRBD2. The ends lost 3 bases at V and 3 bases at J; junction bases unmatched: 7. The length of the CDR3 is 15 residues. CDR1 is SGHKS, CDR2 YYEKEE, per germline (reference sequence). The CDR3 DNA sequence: TGTGCCAGCAGCTCCCCGCACGGGGGGGAAGAGACCCAGTACTTC. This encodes CASSSPHGGEETQYF.

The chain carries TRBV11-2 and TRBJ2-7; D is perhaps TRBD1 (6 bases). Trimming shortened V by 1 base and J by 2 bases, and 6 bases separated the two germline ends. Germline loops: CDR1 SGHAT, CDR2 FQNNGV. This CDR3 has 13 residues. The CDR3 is CASSLGTAYEQYF. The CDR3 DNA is TGTGCCAGCAGCTTAGGGACAGCCTACGAGCAGTACTTC.

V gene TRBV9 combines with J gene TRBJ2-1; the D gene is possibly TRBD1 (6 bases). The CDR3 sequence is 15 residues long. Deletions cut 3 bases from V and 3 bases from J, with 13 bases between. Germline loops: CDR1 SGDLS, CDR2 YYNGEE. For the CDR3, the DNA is TGTGCCAGCAGCGCCGTCGGGACAAACTACAATGAGCAGTTCTTC. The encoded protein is CASSAVGTNYNEQFF. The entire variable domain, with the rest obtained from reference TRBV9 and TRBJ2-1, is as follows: DSGVTQTPKHLITATGQRVTLRCSPRSGDLSVYWYQQSLDQGLQFLIQYYNGEERAKGNILERFSAQQFPDLHSELNLSSLELGDSALYFCASSAVGTNYNEQFFGPGTRLTVL.

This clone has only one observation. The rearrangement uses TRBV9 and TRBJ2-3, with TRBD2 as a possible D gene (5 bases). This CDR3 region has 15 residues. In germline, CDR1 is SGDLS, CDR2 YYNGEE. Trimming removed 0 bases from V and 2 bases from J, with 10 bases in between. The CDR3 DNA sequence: TGTGCCAGCAGCGTAGTAAGCGGTTACACAGATACGCAGTATTTT. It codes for CASSVVSGYTDTQYF.

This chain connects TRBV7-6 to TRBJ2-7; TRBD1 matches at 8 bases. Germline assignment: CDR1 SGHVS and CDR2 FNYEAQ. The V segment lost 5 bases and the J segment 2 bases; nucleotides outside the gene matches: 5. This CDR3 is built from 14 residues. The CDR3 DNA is TGTGCCAGCAGCCCCGGACAGGGTACCTACGAGCAGTACTTC. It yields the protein CASSPGQGTYEQYF.

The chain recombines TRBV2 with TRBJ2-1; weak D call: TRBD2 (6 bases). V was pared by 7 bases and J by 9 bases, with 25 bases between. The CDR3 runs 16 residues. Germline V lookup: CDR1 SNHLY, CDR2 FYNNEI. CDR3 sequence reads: CASNLFEPLPRGEQFF. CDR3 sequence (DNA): TGTGCCAGCAACCTTTTTGAGCCTTTACCGCGGGGTGAGCAGTTCTTC.

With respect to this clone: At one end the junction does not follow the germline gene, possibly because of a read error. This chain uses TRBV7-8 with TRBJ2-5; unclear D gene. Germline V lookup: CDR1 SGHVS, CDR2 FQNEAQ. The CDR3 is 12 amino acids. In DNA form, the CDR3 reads TGTGCCAGCAGCTTAGCTCCTCCTAGTCACCACTTC. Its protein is CASSLAPPSHHF.

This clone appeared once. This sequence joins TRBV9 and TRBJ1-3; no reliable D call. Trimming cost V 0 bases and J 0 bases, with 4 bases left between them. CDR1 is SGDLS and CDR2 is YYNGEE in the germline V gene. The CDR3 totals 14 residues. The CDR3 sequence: CASSVGNSGNTIYF. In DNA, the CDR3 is TGTGCCAGCAGCGTAGGTAACTCTGGAAACACCATATATTTT.

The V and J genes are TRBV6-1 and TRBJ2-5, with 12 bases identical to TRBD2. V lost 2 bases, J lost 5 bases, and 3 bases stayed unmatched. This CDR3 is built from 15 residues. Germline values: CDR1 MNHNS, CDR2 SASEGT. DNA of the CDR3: TGTGCCAGCAGTGAACTAGCGGGGGGGCTGGAGACCCAGTACTTC. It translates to CASSELAGGLETQYF.

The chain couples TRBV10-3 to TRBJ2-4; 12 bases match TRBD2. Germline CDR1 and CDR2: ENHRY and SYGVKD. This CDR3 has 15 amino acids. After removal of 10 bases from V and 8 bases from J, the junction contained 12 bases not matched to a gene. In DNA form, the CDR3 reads TGTGCCAGCCAGACTAGCGGGGGTCTCGGGGACATTCAGTACTTC. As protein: CASQTSGGLGDIQYF.

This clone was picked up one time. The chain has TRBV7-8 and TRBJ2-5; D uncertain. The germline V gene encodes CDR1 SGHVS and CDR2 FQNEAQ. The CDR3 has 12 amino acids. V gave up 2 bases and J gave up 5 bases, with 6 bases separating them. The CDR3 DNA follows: TGTGCCAGCAGCTTATCCCCGGAGACCCAGTACTTC. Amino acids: CASSLSPETQYF.

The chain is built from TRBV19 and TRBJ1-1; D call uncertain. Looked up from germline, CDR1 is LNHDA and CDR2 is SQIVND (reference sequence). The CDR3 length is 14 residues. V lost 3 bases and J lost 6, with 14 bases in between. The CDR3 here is CASSIGSSHPEAFF. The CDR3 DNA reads TGTGCCAGTAGTATCGGTTCCTCCCACCCTGAAGCTTTCTTT.

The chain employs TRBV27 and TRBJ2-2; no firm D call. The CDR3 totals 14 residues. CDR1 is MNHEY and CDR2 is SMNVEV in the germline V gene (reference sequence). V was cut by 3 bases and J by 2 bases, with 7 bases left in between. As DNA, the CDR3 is TGTGCCAGCAGTTTGGCCTCCAACACCGGGGAGCTGTTTTTT. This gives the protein CASSLASNTGELFF.

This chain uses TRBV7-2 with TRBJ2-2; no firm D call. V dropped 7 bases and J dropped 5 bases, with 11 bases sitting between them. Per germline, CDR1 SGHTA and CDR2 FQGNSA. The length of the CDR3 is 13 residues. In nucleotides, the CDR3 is TGTGCCAGCACGACGGGTTGGACCGGGGAGCTGTTTTTT. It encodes CASTTGWTGELFF. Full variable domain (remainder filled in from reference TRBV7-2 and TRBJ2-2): GAGVSQSPSNKVTEKGKDVELRCDPISGHTALYWYRQSLGQGLEFLIYFQGNSAPDKSGLPSDRFSAERTGGSVSTLTIQRTQQEDSAVYLCASTTGWTGELFFGEGSRLTVL.

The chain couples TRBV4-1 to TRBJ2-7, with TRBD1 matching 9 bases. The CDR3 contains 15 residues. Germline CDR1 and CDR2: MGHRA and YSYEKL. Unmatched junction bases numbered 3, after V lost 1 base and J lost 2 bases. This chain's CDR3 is CASSQATGGTYEQYF. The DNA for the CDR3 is TGCGCCAGCAGCCAAGCTACAGGGGGCACCTACGAGCAGTACTTC.

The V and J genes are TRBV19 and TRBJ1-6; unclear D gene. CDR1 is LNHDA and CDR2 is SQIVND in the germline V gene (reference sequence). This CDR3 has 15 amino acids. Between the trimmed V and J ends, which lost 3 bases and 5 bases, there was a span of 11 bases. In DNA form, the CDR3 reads TGTGCCAGTAGTATCGATACAGAACATAATTCACCCCTCCACTTT. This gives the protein CASSIDTEHNSPLHF.

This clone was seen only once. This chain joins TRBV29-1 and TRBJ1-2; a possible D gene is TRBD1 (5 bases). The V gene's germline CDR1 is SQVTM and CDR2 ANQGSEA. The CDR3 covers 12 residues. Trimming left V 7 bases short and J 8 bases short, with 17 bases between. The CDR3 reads CSADGGRGGYTF. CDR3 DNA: TGCAGCGCCGACGGGGGGAGAGGCGGCTACACCTTC.

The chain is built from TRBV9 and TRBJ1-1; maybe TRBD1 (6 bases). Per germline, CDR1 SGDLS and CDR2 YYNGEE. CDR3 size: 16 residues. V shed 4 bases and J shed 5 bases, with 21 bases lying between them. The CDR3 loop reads CASSPPGGGQGTEAFF. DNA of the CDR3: TGTGCCAGCAGCCCACCCGGGGGGGGGCAAGGGACTGAAGCTTTCTTT.

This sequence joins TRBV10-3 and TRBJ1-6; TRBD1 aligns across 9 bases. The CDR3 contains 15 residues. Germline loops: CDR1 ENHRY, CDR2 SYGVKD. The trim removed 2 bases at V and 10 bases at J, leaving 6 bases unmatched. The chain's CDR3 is CAISEGQGQGSPLHF. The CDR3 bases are TGTGCCATCAGTGAGGGACAGGGGCAAGGATCACCCCTCCACTTT.

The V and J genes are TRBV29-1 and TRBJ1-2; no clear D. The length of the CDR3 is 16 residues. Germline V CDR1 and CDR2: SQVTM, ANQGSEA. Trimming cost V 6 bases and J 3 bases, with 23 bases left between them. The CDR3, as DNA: TGCAGCGTGACTTTCATCCCAGATCACGGGGACTATGGCTACACCTTC. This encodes CSVTFIPDHGDYGYTF.

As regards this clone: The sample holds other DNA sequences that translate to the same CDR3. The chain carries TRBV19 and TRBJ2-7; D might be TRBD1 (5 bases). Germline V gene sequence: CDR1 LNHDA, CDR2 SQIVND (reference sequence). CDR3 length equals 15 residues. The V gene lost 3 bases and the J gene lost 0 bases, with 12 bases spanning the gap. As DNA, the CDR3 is TGTGCCAGTAGTATGGCAGGGTCGTCCTCCTACGAGCAGTACTTC. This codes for CASSMAGSSSYEQYF.